This passage covers 5 T cell receptor beta chains from one sample sequenced in a study of T cell clonality in common variable immunodeficiency. The data were produced by immunoSEQ multiplex PCR, yet TCRdb's version contains in-frame clones alone and is incomplete. Singletons are absent from the sample, which has around 40,000 clones. Sequenced input: peripheral blood mononuclear cells. The receptors stem from a person aged 18 to 75 in good health.

About this clone itself: The CDR3 end is not reached by the read, which stops 3 residues before it; the germline J gene fills it in. This CDR3 is also generated by other DNA sequences in the sample. This rearrangement joins TRBV18 to TRBJ2-3; the match to TRBD2 covers 10 bases. The germline V gene has CDR1 KGHSH and CDR2 LQKENI. After removal of 7 bases from V and 2 bases from J, the junction contained 15 bases not matched to a gene. The CDR3 sequence is 18 residues long. CDR3 region: CASCLELAGVPSTDTQYF. CDR3 bases read: TGTGCCAGCTGCCTGGAGCTAGCGGGGGTCCCGTCCACAGATACG.

This clone was detected ten times or more. Partial CDR3 DNA: TGTGCCAGCAGCGCGGGGGACAGGGGGCCCACCGGGGAG. Translation: CASSAGDRGPTGE. The complete CDR3 sequence is CASSAGDRGPTGELFF. This chain joins TRBV9 and TRBJ2-2; TRBD1 matches 12 bases. The read comes to an end 3 residues before the CDR3 does, leaving the germline J gene to fill in the end. Germline CDR1 and CDR2: SGDLS and YYNGEE. Trimming cost V 3 bases and J 4 bases; bases outside gene matches: 4. The length of the CDR3 is 16 residues.

This clone occurred many times. The CDR3 end lies 3 residues beyond the end of the read and is filled in from the germline J gene. This sequence joins TRBV6-2 or TRBV6-3 and TRBJ2-2, with TRBD1 identical over 9 bases. V dropped 7 bases and J dropped 5; count of bases not matched to a gene: 8. The length of the CDR3 is 15 residues. Germline V lookup: CDR1 MNHEY, CDR2 SVGEGT. Incomplete CDR3 DNA: TGTGCCAGCACCTACGGGGACAGGGAAACCGGGGAG. Its translation is CASTYGDRETGE. The CDR3 in its entirety is CASTYGDRETGELFF.

This clone was seen repeatedly, ten times or more. The CDR3 end lies 3 residues beyond the end of the read and is filled in from the germline J gene. The chain employs TRBV19 and TRBJ2-5; 10 nucleotides match TRBD2. Germline V gene sequence: CDR1 LNHDA, CDR2 SQIVND (reference sequence). The junction had 5 bases not matched to a gene; V was cut back by 3 bases and J by 1 base. The CDR3 is 16 residues long. The sequenced part of the CDR3 DNA is TGTGCCAGTAGTATTGGACTAGCGGCCATCCAAGAGACC. It translates to CASSIGLAAIQET. The full CDR3 protein is CASSIGLAAIQETQYF.

The sequenced CDR3 bases are TGTGCCAGCAGCGGGGGGGTTTCCTACAATGAG. It translates to CASSGGVSYNE. Given in full, the CDR3 is CASSGGVSYNEQFF. The chain has TRBV5-4 and TRBJ2-1; TRBD2 matches at 7 bases. The DNA ends 3 residues before the CDR3 does, and the rest of the CDR3 is filled in from the germline J gene. The CDR3 is made up of 14 amino acids. Losses at the gene ends were 4 bases for V and 1 base for J; bases not matched to a gene: 2. In germline, CDR1 is SGHNT, CDR2 YYREEE (reference sequence).